Included here is one T cell receptor beta chain sequence, with context. As yet, its antigen is unknown. In TCRdb, the 5' RACE reads were re-called with MiXCR into one record per CDR3 protein. The data show around 50,000 distinct CDR3 sequences, more than 25% seen once. From germline, CDR1 is SGHTA and CDR2 FQGTGA. The CDR3 is made up of 14 amino acids. V dropped 5 bases and J dropped 4; count of bases not matched to a gene: 5. Study results and limitations: Whole repertoires were not studied in the larger cohort, only one V-J beta rearrangement.

The sequence was obtained from a female donor with breast cancer. Sequenced sample: tumor-infiltrating memory CD4+ T cells sorted from the breast tumor. Subset: memory CD4+ T cells, CD4+CD45RO+CD25-. This sequence joins TRBV7-3 and TRBJ2-1; 7 positions agree with TRBD1. This CDR3 reads CASSPGQAYNEQFF. CDR3 bases: TGTGCCAGCAGCCCCGGACAGGCTTACAATGAGCAGTTCTTC.